The 8 T cell receptor beta chains presented below share a single source sample, sequenced in a study of blood T cell repertoires in COVID-19. This table comes from immunoSEQ multiplex PCR, and its TCRdb copy is limited to in-frame clones, with some not included. This table holds some 220,000 clones, about 84% found once. The sequenced sample was peripheral blood. The receptors were gathered from a human donor in a cohort sampled during active COVID-19.

This clone came up once. The genes are TRBV27 and TRBJ1-1; D might be TRBD1 (6 bases). The CDR3 loop spans 17 amino acids. V dropped 5 bases and J dropped 4 bases, with 23 bases sitting between them. Germline V CDR1 and CDR2: MNHEY, SMNVEV (reference sequence). CDR3 sequence reads: CASSHYPPGGAGTEAFF. In DNA, the CDR3 is TGTGCCAGCAGTCACTACCCCCCGGGGGGGGCAGGCACTGAAGCTTTCTTT.

CDR3 coding DNA: TGTGCCATCACCCGGGACACCCAGGAGACCCAGTACTTC. It codes for CAITRDTQETQYF. J is TRBJ2-5 and V is TRBV10-3, with D possibly being TRBD1 (6 bases). Between the trimmed V and J ends, which lost 7 bases and 5 bases, there was a span of 14 bases. CDR1 ENHRY and CDR2 SYGVKD come from the germline V gene. This CDR3 spans 13 amino acids.

This chain uses TRBV29-1 with TRBJ2-2; D perhaps matches TRBD2 (5 bases). Trimming shortened V by 6 bases and J by 4 bases, and 24 bases separated the two germline ends. Germline V gives CDR1 SQVTM, CDR2 ANQGSEA. There are 17 residues in the CDR3. The CDR3 is CSVAVFGGSLGTGELFF. CDR3 nucleotide sequence: TGCAGCGTGGCCGTCTTTGGCGGGTCTTTGGGCACCGGGGAGCTGTTTTTT.

The V and J genes are TRBV12-3 or TRBV12-4 and TRBJ2-5; D not certain. Trimming took off 8 bases at V and 4 bases at J, with 8 bases between the two ends. This CDR3 has 11 residues. The DNA of the CDR3 is TGTGCCAGCCGAACGCGAGAGACCCAGTACTTC. Translation gives CASRTRETQYF.

The V call is TRBV19, the J call TRBJ1-5; TRBD1 agrees at 8 bases. The CDR3 is made up of 15 amino acids. Looked up from germline, CDR1 is LNHDA and CDR2 is SQIVND (reference sequence). V trimming: 6 bases; J trimming: 5 bases; junction bases outside the gene matches: 9. This chain's CDR3 is CASSLGGTGYQPQHF. The CDR3 nucleotides are TGTGCCAGTAGCCTGGGGGGGACAGGCTATCAGCCCCAGCATTTT.

J is TRBJ1-2 and V is TRBV10-3, with TRBD1 matching over 7 bases. Germline V gives CDR1 ENHRY, CDR2 SYGVKD. The CDR3 is 13 amino acids. Trimming at V came to 8 bases and at J to 2 bases, leaving 5 bases not matched to a gene. CDR3 residues: CAIQSGQNYGYTF. In DNA, the CDR3 is TGTGCCATCCAATCGGGACAGAACTATGGCTACACCTTC.

The chain recombines TRBV5-8 with TRBJ2-7, with D uncertain. V dropped 6 bases and J dropped 0 bases, with 13 bases sitting between them. Germline CDR1 is SGHTS and CDR2 is YDEGEE. The CDR3 totals 14 residues. CDR3 sequence (DNA): TGTGCCAGCACTATTGTGGTCGACTCCTACGAGCAGTACTTC. It specifies CASTIVVDSYEQYF. The full variable domain, with the rest looked up from reference TRBV5-8 and TRBJ2-7, is EAGVTQSPTHLIKTRGQQATLRCSPISGHTSVYWYQQALGLGLQFLLWYDEGEERNRGNFPPRFSGRQFPNYSSELNVNALELEDSALYLCASTIVVDSYEQYFGPGTRLTVT.

This clone was seen a handful of times. The rearrangement joins TRBV28 to TRBJ1-2, with TRBD1 identical over 8 bases. V lost 4 bases to trimming and J lost 8 bases; unmatched junction nucleotides: 6. Germline CDR1 reads MDHEN; CDR2 reads SYDVKM. The CDR3 runs to 13 residues. The CDR3 protein is CASSSSGGGGYTF. The CDR3 DNA reads as TGTGCCAGCAGTTCCTCAGGGGGCGGCGGCTACACCTTC.